One sample yielded the 5 T cell receptor beta chains listed below, sequenced in a study of blood T cell repertoires in COVID-19. Clones were sequenced by immunoSEQ multiplex PCR, and TCRdb holds only the in-frame ones, with some missing. The table records 350,000 to 450,000 clones, around 85% of them present only once. The sample taken for sequencing was peripheral blood. These receptors were obtained from a woman between 18 and 30 years old with acute or convalescent COVID-19.

V is TRBV10-3 and J is TRBJ1-2; D unresolved. This CDR3 is 15 amino acids long. V lost 3 bases to trimming and J lost 3 bases, with 14 bases between them. The germline CDR1 and CDR2 sequences are ENHRY and SYGVKD. For the CDR3, the DNA is TGTGCCATCAGTGAAGGGCGAGGGTTGGACTATGGCTACACCTTC. Translating gives CAISEGRGLDYGYTF.

CDR3 sequence: CASIPTSGRASYEQYF. DNA of the CDR3: TGTGCCAGCATCCCGACTAGCGGGAGGGCCAGTTACGAGCAGTACTTC. V usage is TRBV28 and J usage is TRBJ2-7; 14 bases fit TRBD2. Germline CDR1 is MDHEN and CDR2 is SYDVKM. CDR3 length: 16 residues. V gave up 7 bases and J gave up 4 bases; unmatched junction bases: 9.

The J gene is TRBJ2-7, the V gene TRBV27, with TRBD2 matching over 9 bases. The trim removed 2 bases at V and 3 bases at J, leaving 5 bases unmatched. Germline CDR1 is MNHEY and CDR2 is SMNVEV (reference sequence). This CDR3 comprises 15 residues. For the CDR3, the DNA is TGTGCCAGCAGTTTAATGAGCGGGGGGATCTACGAGCAGTACTTC. It specifies CASSLMSGGIYEQYF.

The CDR3 DNA sequence: TGCAGCGTAGCGAACAGGGGCGGGGAGCAGTTCTTC. This sequence encodes CSVANRGGEQFF. The V gene is TRBV29-1, the J gene TRBJ2-1; 7 bases line up with TRBD1. The CDR3 covers 12 residues. Unmatched junction bases numbered 9, after V lost 6 bases and J lost 10 bases. In germline, CDR1 is SQVTM, CDR2 ANQGSEA.

This chain joins TRBV5-1 and TRBJ1-1; 8 positions match TRBD1. Germline CDR1 is SGHRS and CDR2 is YFSETQ. J gave up 1 base and V 4 bases, and 6 bases lay outside the gene matches. The CDR3 is 15 amino acids. CDR3 nucleotides: TGCGCCAGCAGCCCTCAGGACAGGGCGAACACTGAAGCTTTCTTT. It encodes CASSPQDRANTEAFF.